This T cell receptor (beta chain) was captured in a study of cytomegalovirus exposure and HLA in healthy donors. Study-wide findings and caveats: Many donors shared some public TCRs, even though most TCR sequences were rare. Roughly uniform sequencing depth across donors was assumed, possibly incorrectly. HLA alleles showed associations with 15,000 to 20,000 TCR beta sequences in a later analysis, at a 0.05 false discovery rate. Cytomegalovirus-associated status was assigned to some 180 TCR beta chains.

Germline lookup yields CDR1 MNHNS and CDR2 SASEGT. Trimming took 6 bases from V and 2 from J, leaving 17 bases between them. CDR3 size: 15 residues. This PCR relied on a set of 60 Vbeta primers and 13 Jbeta primers. Libraries were prepared by immunoSEQ multiplex PCR; TCRdb keeps only in-frame clonotypes and omits some of them. The sample carries over 200,000 clones, 85% recorded once. Points on this clone: Its target is not known.

The sample was PBMCs. This sequence originates from a human donor in good health. This chain connects TRBV6-1 to TRBJ2-7; tentatively, D is TRBD2 (5 bases). The CDR3: CASRVDGDVTYEQYF. Written as DNA, the CDR3 is TGTGCCAGCAGAGTGGACGGGGATGTAACCTACGAGCAGTACTTC.